This entry is about one TCR beta chain. This sample was taken from a study of blood T cell repertoires in COVID-19. The method was immunoSEQ multiplex PCR; TCRdb's version includes in-frame clones alone and lacks a portion of them. Among 95,000 to 100,000 clones, over 80% were seen once, and the ten largest hold roughly a sixth. The CDR3 contains 15 residues. V dropped 2 bases and J dropped 10 bases, with 15 bases sitting between them. Germline V gene data show CDR1 as MNHNS and CDR2 as SASEGT. The receptor was isolated from a man between 45 and 60 years old with acute or convalescent COVID-19. V usage is TRBV6-1 and J usage is TRBJ1-6, with a weak D call TRBD1 (5 bases). Sequencing input: peripheral blood. The CDR3 protein is CASSERAGMSSPLHF. As DNA, the CDR3 is TGTGCCAGCAGTGAAAGGGCAGGGATGAGCTCACCCCTCCACTTT.